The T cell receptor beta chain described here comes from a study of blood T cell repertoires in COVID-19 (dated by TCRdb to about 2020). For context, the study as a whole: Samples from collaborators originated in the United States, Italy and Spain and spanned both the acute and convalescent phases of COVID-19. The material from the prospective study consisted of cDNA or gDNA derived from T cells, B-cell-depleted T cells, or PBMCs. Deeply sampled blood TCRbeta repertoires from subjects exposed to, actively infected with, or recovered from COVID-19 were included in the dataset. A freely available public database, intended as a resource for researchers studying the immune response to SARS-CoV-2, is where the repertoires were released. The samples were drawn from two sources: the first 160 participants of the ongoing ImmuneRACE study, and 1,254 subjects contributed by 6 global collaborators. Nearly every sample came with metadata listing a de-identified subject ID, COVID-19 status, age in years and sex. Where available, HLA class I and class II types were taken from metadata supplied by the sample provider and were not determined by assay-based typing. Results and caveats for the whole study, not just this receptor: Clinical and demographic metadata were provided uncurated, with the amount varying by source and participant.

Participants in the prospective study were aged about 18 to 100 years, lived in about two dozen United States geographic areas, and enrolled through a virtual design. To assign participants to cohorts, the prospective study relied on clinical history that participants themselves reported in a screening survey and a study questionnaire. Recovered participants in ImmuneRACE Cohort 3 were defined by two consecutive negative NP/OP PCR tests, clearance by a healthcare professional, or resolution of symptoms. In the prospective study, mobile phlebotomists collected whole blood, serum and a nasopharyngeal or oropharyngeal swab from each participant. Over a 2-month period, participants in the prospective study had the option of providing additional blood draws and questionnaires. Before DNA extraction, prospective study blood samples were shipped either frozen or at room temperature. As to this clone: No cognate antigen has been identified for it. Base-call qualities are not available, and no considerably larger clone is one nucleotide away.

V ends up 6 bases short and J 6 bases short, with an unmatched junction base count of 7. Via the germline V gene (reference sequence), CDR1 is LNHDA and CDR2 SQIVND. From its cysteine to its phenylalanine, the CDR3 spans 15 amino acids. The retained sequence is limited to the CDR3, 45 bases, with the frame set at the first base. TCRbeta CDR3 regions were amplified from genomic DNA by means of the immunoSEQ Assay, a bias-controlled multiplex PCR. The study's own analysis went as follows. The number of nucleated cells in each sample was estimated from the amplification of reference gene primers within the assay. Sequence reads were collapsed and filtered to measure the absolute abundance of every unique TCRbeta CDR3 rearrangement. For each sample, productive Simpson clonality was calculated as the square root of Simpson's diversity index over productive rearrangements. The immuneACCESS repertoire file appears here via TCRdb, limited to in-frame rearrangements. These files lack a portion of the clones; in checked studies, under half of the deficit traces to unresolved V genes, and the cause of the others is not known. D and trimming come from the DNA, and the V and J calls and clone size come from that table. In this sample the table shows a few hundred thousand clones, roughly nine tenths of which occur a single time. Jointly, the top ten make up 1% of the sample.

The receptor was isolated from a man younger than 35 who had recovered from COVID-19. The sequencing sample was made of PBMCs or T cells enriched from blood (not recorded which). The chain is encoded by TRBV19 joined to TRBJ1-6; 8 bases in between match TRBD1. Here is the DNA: TGTGCCAGTAGCATTCGGACAGGGCTTAATTCACCCCTCCACTTT. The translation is CASSIRTGLNSPLHF.